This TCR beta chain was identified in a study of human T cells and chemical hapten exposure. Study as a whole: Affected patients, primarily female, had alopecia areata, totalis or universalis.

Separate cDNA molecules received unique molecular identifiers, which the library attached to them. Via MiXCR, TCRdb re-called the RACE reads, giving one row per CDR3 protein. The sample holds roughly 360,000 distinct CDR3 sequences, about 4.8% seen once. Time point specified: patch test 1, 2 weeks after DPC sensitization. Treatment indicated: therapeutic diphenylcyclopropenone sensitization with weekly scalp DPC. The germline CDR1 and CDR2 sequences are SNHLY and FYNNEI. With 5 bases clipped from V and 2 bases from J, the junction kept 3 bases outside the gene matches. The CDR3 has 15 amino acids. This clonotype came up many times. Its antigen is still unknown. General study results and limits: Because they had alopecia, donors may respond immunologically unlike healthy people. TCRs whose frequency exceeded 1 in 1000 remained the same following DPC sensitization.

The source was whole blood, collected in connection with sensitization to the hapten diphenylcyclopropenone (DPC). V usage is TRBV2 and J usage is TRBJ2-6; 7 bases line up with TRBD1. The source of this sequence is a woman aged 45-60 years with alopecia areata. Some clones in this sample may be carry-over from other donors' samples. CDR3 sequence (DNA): TGTGCCAGCAGTTTCGACAGGGCTGGGGCCAACGTCCTGACTTTC. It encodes CASSFDRAGANVLTF.